The 22 T cell receptor beta chains below were found in one sample sequenced in a study of graft-versus-host responses after intestinal transplantation. These receptors have no known antigen. Profiling relied on immunoSEQ multiplex PCR, and the TCRdb table lists in-frame clones only, not all of them. The profile shows 75,000 to 90,000 clones, roughly 91% of them singletons. The source material was unstimulated CD4+ T cells sorted from spleen or lymph node cells, sampled before intestinal transplant. These receptors all stem from a human donor who received an intestinal transplant.

The V gene is TRBV25-1, the J gene TRBJ2-7; D possibly corresponds to TRBD1 (5 bases). Germline V gives CDR1 MGHDK, CDR2 SYGVNS. V was cut by 7 bases and J by 1 base, with 17 bases left in between. This CDR3 is built from 15 residues. CDR3 in DNA: TGTGCCAGCACCGGTAGGGGCAGAGAATCCTACGAGCAGTACTTC. Its protein product is CASTGRGRESYEQYF.

The genes are TRBV6-5 and TRBJ2-3; TRBD1 matches 9 bases. The CDR3 totals 15 residues. V lost 6 bases to trimming and J lost 3 bases; unmatched junction nucleotides: 7. Germline V gene sequence: CDR1 MNHEY, CDR2 SVGAGI. CDR3 loop: CASRYRQGGTDTQYF. The CDR3, as DNA: TGTGCCAGCAGATATAGACAGGGGGGAACAGATACGCAGTATTTT.

V is TRBV4-1 and J is TRBJ1-4; D call uncertain. The germline V gene encodes CDR1 MGHRA and CDR2 YSYEKL. V was cut by 0 bases and J by 4 bases, with 18 bases left in between. The CDR3 runs 18 residues. The CDR3 loop is CASSQERVGSPHNEKLFF. The CDR3, as DNA: TGCGCCAGCAGCCAAGAAAGAGTAGGGAGCCCGCATAATGAAAAACTGTTTTTT.

The rearrangement uses TRBV7-8 and TRBJ1-3, with 7 bases fitting TRBD1. The germline V gene encodes CDR1 SGHVS and CDR2 FQNEAQ. Trimming removed 4 bases from V and 4 bases from J; junction bases left unmatched: 1. The CDR3 covers 13 residues. DNA for the CDR3: TGTGCCAGCAGCTCGGACAGGGGAAACACCATATATTTT. The encoded protein is CASSSDRGNTIYF.

The J gene is TRBJ1-2, the V gene TRBV18; TRBD1 aligns across 7 bases. The length of the CDR3 is 17 residues. Germline-derived CDR1 and CDR2 are KGHSH and LQKENI. The V gene end was trimmed by 3 bases and the J gene end by 4 bases; junction bases not matched to a gene: 14. The CDR3 loop reads CASSPLPSRDRPYGYTF. The CDR3 DNA sequence: TGTGCCAGCTCACCCCTTCCTTCTCGGGACAGACCCTATGGCTACACCTTC.

The V call is TRBV15, the J call TRBJ1-2; D remains unclear. The V end lost 1 base, the J end lost 8 bases, and 5 bases lay between the germline ends. The CDR3 is 11 residues long. Germline V gene lookup returns CDR1 LNHNV and CDR2 YYDKDF (reference sequence). In nucleotides, the CDR3 is TGTGCCACCAGCAGAGGCGAAGGCTACACCTTC. This translates into CATSRGEGYTF.

This clone showed up just a few times. V gene TRBV6-1 combines with J gene TRBJ2-3; 7 nucleotides line up with TRBD2. The junction had 14 bases not matched to a gene; V was cut back by 4 bases and J by 7 bases. The V gene's germline CDR1 is MNHNS and CDR2 SASEGT. The CDR3 has 16 amino acids. Here the CDR3 DNA reads TGTGCCAGCAGTGTTGCAAGTAGCGGGCTAGGGAATACGCAGTATTTT. Translating it yields CASSVASSGLGNTQYF.

V usage is TRBV11-2 and J usage is TRBJ1-6; 7 nucleotides align to TRBD1. Germline CDR1 SGHAT, CDR2 FQNNGV. The CDR3 is 17 amino acids. The junction had 5 bases not matched to a gene; V was cut back by 2 bases and J by 1 base. This chain's CDR3 is CASSLNRGASYNSPLHF. DNA for the CDR3: TGTGCCAGCAGCTTAAACAGGGGAGCATCCTATAATTCACCCCTCCACTTT.

This clone occurred once. The gene calls are TRBV18 and TRBJ2-2; weak D call: TRBD2 (6 bases). Germline V gene sequence: CDR1 KGHSH, CDR2 LQKENI. Trimming pared 2 bases from V and 3 bases from J, leaving 13 bases between. The CDR3 length is 16 residues. In DNA, the CDR3 is TGTGCCAGCTCACCATTGGCGGGAAGGGACACCGGGGAGCTGTTTTTT. This translates into CASSPLAGRDTGELFF.

This chain uses TRBV27 with TRBJ2-1; 8 nucleotides agree with TRBD1. J lost 5 bases, V lost 4 bases, and 4 bases had no gene match. The CDR3 is 14 amino acids. Germline loops: CDR1 MNHEY, CDR2 SMNVEV (reference sequence). The DNA of the CDR3 is TGTGCCAGCAGTTCGGACAGGGACCACAATGAGCAGTTCTTC. Its protein product is CASSSDRDHNEQFF.

V and J are TRBV9 and TRBJ2-3; 7 nucleotides agree with TRBD2. Germline V lookup: CDR1 SGDLS, CDR2 YYNGEE. The ends lost 4 bases at V and 3 bases at J; junction bases unmatched: 11. CDR3 length equals 16 residues. The CDR3 nucleotides are TGTGCCAGCAGCACCCGGGCTTTCGGGGGGACAGATACGCAGTATTTT. It encodes CASSTRAFGGTDTQYF.

In this sample, this clone turned up a few times. This chain connects TRBV7-6 to TRBJ1-1, with TRBD1 identical over 7 bases. J was trimmed by 0 bases and V by 3 bases; bases with no gene match: 7. CDR3 length: 16 amino acids. Germline V CDR1 and CDR2: SGHVS, FNYEAQ. CDR3 nucleotides: TGTGCCAGCAGCTTGTCGGGAGGGGGCTTGAACACTGAAGCTTTCTTT. Amino acid sequence: CASSLSGGGLNTEAFF.

The chain employs TRBV4-1 and TRBJ2-2; 8 nucleotides align to TRBD1. The germline V gene has CDR1 MGHRA and CDR2 YSYEKL. The CDR3 covers 16 residues. V lost 3 bases to trimming and J lost 7 bases; unmatched junction nucleotides: 10. In DNA form, the CDR3 reads TGCGCCAGCAGCCATACTCCAGGGGGCGCAAACGGGGAGCTGTTTTTT. It translates to CASSHTPGGANGELFF.

The genes are TRBV4-2 and TRBJ2-1, with 9 bases matching TRBD2. CDR3 length equals 17 residues. V gave up 1 base and J gave up 0 bases; unmatched junction bases: 4. Per the germline V gene, CDR1 is LGHNA and CDR2 is YNFKEQ. CDR3 in amino acids: CASSQVAGGSSYNEQFF. CDR3 in DNA: TGTGCCAGCAGCCAAGTTGCGGGAGGGAGCTCCTACAATGAGCAGTTCTTC.

This clone has just a few counts. The V gene is TRBV6-1, the J gene TRBJ1-5; no clear D. V was shortened by 4 bases and J by 6 bases, with 10 bases between the two germline ends. CDR3 length equals 13 residues. Germline V lookup: CDR1 MNHNS, CDR2 SASEGT. The CDR3 loop reads CASSVQHAQPQHF. The DNA for the CDR3 is TGTGCCAGCAGTGTCCAACACGCTCAGCCCCAGCATTTT.

The V and J genes are TRBV6-1 and TRBJ1-2; the match to TRBD1 covers 7 bases. The V gene end was trimmed by 6 bases and the J gene end by 1 base; junction bases not matched to a gene: 20. CDR1 MNHNS and CDR2 SASEGT come from the germline V gene. CDR3 size: 19 residues. The CDR3 sequence: CASREKTGSSRSNNYGYTF. CDR3 coding DNA: TGTGCCAGCAGAGAAAAGACAGGGAGCTCCCGCTCGAATAACTATGGCTACACCTTC.

This clone appeared a single time. This chain uses TRBV11-2 with TRBJ2-1; TRBD2 agrees at 13 bases. CDR1 and CDR2 (germline): SGHAT, FQNNGV. The CDR3 runs 19 residues. Trimming took 5 bases from V and 6 from J; bases not matched to a gene: 16. CDR3 nucleotides: TGTGCCAGCAGCCGGATTTTTCTGACTAGCGGGGGGCCCTCCAATGAGCAGTTCTTC. Translation: CASSRIFLTSGGPSNEQFF.

The rearrangement links TRBV2 to TRBJ1-1; 9 positions agree with TRBD1. CDR1 SNHLY and CDR2 FYNNEI come from the germline V gene. V shed 5 bases and J 5 bases; nucleotides not matched to a gene: 6. This CDR3 has 14 amino acids. CDR3 nucleotides: TGTGCCAGCAGTCTCGACAGGGGGATAACTGAAGCTTTCTTT. Protein sequence: CASSLDRGITEAFF.

This chain uses TRBV28 with TRBJ2-7; 7 nucleotides line up with TRBD2. There are 15 residues in the CDR3. With 5 bases clipped from V and 6 bases from J, the junction kept 13 bases outside the gene matches. Germline-derived CDR1 and CDR2 are MDHEN and SYDVKM. The CDR3 spells CASSVLGRYVREQYF. The CDR3 nucleotides are TGTGCCAGCAGTGTTCTCGGGAGGTACGTGCGCGAGCAGTACTTC.

The chain combines TRBV28 with TRBJ1-2, with 7 bases matching TRBD1. The CDR3 loop spans 14 amino acids. Germline-derived CDR1 and CDR2 are MDHEN and SYDVKM. Trimming cost V 6 bases and J 6 bases; bases outside gene matches: 10. The CDR3 bases are TGTGCCAGCAGCCTGGGGACAGTTCCCAATGGCTACACCTTC. Amino acid sequence: CASSLGTVPNGYTF.

The gene calls are TRBV27 and TRBJ2-7; unclear D gene. The V gene lost 2 bases and the J gene lost 2 bases, with 7 bases spanning the gap. The germline gives CDR1 MNHEY, CDR2 SMNVEV (reference sequence). This CDR3 has 13 residues. CDR3 DNA sequence: TGTGCCAGCAGTTTAGCCGAGCCCTACGAGCAGTACTTC. This gives the protein CASSLAEPYEQYF.

The chain recombines TRBV28 with TRBJ2-3; 10 nucleotides align to TRBD2. Germline CDR1 and CDR2: MDHEN and SYDVKM. The ends lost 4 bases at V and 14 bases at J; junction bases unmatched: 15. This CDR3 region has 15 residues. The DNA of the CDR3 is TGTGCCAGCAGTTATGGCAGACTAGCGGGCGGAGGCCGGTATTTT. Encoded protein: CASSYGRLAGGGRYF.